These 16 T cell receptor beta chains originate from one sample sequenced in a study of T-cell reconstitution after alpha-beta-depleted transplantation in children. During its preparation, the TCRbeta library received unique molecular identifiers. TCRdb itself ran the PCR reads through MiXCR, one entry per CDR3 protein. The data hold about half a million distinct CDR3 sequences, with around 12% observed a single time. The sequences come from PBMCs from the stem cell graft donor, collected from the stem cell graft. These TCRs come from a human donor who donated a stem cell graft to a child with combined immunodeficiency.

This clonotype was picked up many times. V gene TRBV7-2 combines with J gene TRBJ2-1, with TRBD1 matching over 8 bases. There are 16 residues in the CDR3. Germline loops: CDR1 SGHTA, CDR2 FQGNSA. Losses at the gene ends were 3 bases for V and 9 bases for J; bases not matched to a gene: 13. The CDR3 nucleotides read TGTGCCAGCAGCTTTCGGTTCAGGGGGCGTACTGGTGAGCAGTTCTTC. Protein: CASSFRFRGRTGEQFF.

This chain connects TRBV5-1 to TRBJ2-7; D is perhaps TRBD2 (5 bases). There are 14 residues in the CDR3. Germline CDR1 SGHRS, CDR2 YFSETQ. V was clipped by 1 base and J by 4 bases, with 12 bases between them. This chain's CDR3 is CASSLKTDFYEQYF. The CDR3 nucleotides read TGCGCCAGCAGCTTGAAAACGGACTTTTACGAGCAGTACTTC.

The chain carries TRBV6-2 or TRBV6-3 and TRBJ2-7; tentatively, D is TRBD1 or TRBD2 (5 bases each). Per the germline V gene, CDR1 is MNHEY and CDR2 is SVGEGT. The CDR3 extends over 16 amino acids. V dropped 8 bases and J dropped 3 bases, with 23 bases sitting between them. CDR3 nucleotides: TGTGCCAGCTTCCCTGGTGGGGACCACGGAATCTACGAGCAGTACTTC. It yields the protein CASFPGGDHGIYEQYF.

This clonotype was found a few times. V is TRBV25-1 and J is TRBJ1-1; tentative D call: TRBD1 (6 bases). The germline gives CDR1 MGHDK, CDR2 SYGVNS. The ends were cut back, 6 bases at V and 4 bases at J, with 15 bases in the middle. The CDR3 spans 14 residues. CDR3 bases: TGTGCCAGCAGCCCCGGGGGGGGCATCACTGAAGCTTTCTTT. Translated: CASSPGGGITEAFF.

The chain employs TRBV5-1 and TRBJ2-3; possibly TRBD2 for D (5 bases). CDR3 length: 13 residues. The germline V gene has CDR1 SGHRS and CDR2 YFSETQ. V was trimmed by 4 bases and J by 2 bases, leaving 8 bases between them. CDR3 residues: CASSRTPTDTQYF. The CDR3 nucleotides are TGCGCCAGCAGCCGGACTCCCACAGATACGCAGTATTTT.

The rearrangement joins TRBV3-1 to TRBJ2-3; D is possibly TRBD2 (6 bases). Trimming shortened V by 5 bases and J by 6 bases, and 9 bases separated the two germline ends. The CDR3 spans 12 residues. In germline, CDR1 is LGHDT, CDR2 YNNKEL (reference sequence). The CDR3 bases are TGTGCCAGCAGCTTCCTAGCGGATACGCAGTATTTT. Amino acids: CASSFLADTQYF.

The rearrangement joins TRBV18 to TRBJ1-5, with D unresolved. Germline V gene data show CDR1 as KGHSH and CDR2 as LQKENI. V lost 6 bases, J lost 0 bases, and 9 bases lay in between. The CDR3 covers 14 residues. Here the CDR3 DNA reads TGTGCCAGCTCCGGGATCTATAGCAATCAGCCCCAGCATTTT. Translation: CASSGIYSNQPQHF. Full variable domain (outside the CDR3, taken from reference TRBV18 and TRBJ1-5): NAGVMQNPRHLVRRRGQEARLRCSPMKGHSHVYWYRQLPEEGLKFMVYLQKENIIDESGMPKERFSAEFPKEGPSILRIQQVVRGDSAAYFCASSGIYSNQPQHFGDGTRLSIL.

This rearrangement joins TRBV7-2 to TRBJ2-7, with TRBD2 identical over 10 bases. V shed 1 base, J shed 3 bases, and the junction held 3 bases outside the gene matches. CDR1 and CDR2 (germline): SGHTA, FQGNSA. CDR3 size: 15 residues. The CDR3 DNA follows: TGTGCCAGCAGCTTAGGGGCTAGCGGGGGCTACGAGCAGTACTTC. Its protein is CASSLGASGGYEQYF.

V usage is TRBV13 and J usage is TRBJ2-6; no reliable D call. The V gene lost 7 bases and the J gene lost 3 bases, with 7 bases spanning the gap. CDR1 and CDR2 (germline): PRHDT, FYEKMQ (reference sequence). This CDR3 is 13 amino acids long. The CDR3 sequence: CASTTDGANVLTF. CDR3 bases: TGTGCCAGCACCACCGATGGGGCCAACGTCCTGACTTTC.

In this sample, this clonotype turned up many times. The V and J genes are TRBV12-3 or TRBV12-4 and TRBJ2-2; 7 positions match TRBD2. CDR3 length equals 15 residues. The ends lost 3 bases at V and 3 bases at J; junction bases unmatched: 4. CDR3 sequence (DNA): TGTGCCAGCAGTTTGGGAGCGGGGTACACCGGGGAGCTGTTTTTT. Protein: CASSLGAGYTGELFF.

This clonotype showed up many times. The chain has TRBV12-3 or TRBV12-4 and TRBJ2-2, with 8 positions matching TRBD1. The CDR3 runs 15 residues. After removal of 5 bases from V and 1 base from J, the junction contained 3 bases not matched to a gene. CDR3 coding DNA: TGTGCCAGCAGTGGACAGGGAAGGAACACCGGGGAGCTGTTTTTT. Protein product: CASSGQGRNTGELFF.

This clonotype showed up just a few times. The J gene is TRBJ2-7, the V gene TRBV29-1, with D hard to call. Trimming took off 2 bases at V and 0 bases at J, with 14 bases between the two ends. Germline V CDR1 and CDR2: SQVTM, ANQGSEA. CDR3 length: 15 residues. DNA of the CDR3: TGCAGCGTTGAATTGCAGGACCTAATCTCCTACGAGCAGTACTTC. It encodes CSVELQDLISYEQYF.

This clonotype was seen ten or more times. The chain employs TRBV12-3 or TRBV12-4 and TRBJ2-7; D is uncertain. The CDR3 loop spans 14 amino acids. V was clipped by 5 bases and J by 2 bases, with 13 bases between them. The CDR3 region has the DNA TGTGCCAGCAGTCTCGGCGGAACGGCCTACGAGCAGTACTTC. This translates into CASSLGGTAYEQYF.

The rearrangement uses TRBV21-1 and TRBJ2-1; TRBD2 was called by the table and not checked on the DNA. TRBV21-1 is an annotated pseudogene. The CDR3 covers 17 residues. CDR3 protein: CASSKVSPSGRWNEQFF. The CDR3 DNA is TGTGCCAGCAGCAAAGTCTCCCCTAGCGGGAGGTGGAATGAGCAGTTCTTC.

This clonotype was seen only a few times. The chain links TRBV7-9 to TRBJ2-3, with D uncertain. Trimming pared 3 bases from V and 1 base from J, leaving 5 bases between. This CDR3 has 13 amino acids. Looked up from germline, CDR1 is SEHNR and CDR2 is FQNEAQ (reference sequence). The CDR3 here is CASSFMGTDTQYF. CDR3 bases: TGTGCCAGCAGCTTCATGGGCACAGATACGCAGTATTTT.

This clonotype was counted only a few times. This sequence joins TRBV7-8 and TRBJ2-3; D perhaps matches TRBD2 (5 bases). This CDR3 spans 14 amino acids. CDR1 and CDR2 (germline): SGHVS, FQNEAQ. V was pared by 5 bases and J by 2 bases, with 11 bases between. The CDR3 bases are TGTGCCAGCAGCCCGGACTTACCCACAGATACGCAGTATTTT. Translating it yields CASSPDLPTDTQYF.